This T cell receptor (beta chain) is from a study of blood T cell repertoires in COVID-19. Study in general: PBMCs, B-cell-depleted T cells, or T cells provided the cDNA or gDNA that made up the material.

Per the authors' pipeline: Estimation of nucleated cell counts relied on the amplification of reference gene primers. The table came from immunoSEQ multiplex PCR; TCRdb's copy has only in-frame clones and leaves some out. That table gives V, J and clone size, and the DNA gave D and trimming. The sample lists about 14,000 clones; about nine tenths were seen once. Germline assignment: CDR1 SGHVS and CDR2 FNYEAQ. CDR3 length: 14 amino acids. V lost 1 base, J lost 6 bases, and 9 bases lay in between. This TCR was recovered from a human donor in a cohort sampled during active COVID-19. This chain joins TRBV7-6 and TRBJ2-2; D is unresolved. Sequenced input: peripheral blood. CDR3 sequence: CASSLDGGAGELFF. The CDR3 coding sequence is TGTGCCAGCAGCTTAGATGGTGGAGCCGGGGAGCTGTTTTTT.